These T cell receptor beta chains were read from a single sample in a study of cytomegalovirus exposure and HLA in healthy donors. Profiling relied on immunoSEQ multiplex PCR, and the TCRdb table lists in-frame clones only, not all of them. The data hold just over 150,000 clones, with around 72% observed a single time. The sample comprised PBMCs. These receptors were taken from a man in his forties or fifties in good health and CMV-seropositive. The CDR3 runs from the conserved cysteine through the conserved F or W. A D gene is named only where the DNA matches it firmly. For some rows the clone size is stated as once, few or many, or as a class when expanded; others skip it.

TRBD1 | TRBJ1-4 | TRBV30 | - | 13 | TGTGCCTGGAGACAGGGGATAACTGAAAAACTGTTTTTT | CAWRQGITEKLFF
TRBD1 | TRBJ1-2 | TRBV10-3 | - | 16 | TGTGCCATCAGTGATGGGACAGGGGGAGGAAACTATGGCTACACCTTC | CAISDGTGGGNYGYTF
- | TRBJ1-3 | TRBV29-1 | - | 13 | TGCAGCGTTGGCGACAGTGCGGGAAACACCATATATTTT | CSVGDSAGNTIYF
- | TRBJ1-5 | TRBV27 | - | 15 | TGCGCCAGCAGTTTATTGGCTGGTAGCAATCAGCCCCAGCATTTT | CASSLLAGSNQPQHF
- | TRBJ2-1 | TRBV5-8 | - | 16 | TGTGCCAGCAGCGCAGTGGGGGGTCAAGAGTACAATGAGCAGTTCTTC | CASSAVGGQEYNEQFF
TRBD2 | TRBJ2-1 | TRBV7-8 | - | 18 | TGTGCCAGCAGCTCACAGTCGATTAGCGGGGGGGCCGTCCATGAGCAGTTCTTC | CASSSQSISGGAVHEQFF
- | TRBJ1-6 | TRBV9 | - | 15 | TGTGCCAGCAGCGTAGGACAGCCCTATAATTCACCCCTCCACTTT | CASSVGQPYNSPLHF
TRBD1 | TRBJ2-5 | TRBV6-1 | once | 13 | TGTGCCAGCAGACCAGGGGGCTGGGAGACCCAGTACTTC | CASRPGGWETQYF
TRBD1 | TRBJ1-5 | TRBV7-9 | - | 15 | TGTGCCAGCAGCTTAGGGACAGGGCTCGATCAGCCCCAGCATTTT | CASSLGTGLDQPQHF
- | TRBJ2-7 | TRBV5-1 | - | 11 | TGCGCCAGCAGAAAAAATAACGAGCAGTACTTC | CASRKNNEQYF
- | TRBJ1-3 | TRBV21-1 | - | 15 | TGTGCCAACAGCAAAGCGGAGGGTTCGGGTCACACCATATATTTT | CANSKAEGSGHTIYF
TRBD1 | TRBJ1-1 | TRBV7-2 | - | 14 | TGTGCCAGCAGCTTACGGGACAGCGTCACTGAAGCTTTCTTT | CASSLRDSVTEAFF
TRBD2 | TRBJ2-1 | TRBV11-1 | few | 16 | TGTGCCAGCAGCCCCTACGCTGGCGGGGGGAGGGATGAGCAGTTCTTC | CASSPYAGGGRDEQFF
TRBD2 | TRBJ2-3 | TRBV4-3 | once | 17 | TGCGCCAGCAGCGACGGGACTAGCGGGGGGGCTGCAGATACGCAGTATTTT | CASSDGTSGGAADTQYF
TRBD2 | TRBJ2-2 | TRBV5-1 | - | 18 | TGCGCCAGCAGCGTATACCCTAGCGGGGGGACCAACACCGGGGAGCTGTTTTTT | CASSVYPSGGTNTGELFF
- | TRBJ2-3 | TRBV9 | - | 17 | TGTGCCAGCAGCATAGGGGGGGGAGACCTTTCCACAGATACGCAGTATTTT | CASSIGGGDLSTDTQYF
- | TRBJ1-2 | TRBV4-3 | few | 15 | TGCGCCAGCAGCTCATCCTCACAGGGTAACTATGGCTACACCTTC | CASSSSSQGNYGYTF
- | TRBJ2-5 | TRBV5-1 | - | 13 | TGCGCCAGCAGCTTGGGAGGGTTTGAGACCCAGTACTTC | CASSLGGFETQYF
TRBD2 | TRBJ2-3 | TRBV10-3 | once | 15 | TGTGCCATCAGTGGCGGGCTAGCGGGTACCGATACGCAGTATTTT | CAISGGLAGTDTQYF
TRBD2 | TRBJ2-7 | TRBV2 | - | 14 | TGTGCCAGCAGGACTAGCGGGGGGGCAAAGGAGCAGTACTTC | CASRTSGGAKEQYF
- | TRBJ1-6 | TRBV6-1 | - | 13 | TGTGCCAGCAGTGAAGAGGTAGCTTCACCCCTCCACTTT | CASSEEVASPLHF
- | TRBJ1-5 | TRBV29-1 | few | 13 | TGCAGCGTTGAGGGGGACATCAATCAGCCCCAGCATTTT | CSVEGDINQPQHF
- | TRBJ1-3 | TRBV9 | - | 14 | TGTGCCAGCAGCCCCCGGGACTCTGGAAACACCATATATTTT | CASSPRDSGNTIYF
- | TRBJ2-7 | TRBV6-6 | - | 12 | TGTGCCAGCAGCCCACTGGAGGCTTCTCAGTACTTC | CASSPLEASQYF
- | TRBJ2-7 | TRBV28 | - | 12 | TGTGCCAGCAGCCATAGTTCCTACGAGCAGTACTTC | CASSHSSYEQYF
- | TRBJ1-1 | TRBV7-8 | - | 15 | TGTGCCAGCAGCTTATTAGGCAGGGCGAACACTGAAGCTTTCTTT | CASSLLGRANTEAFF
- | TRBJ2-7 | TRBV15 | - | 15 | TGTGCCACCAGCAGACGTCGTGGGGGCCGGTACGAGCAGTACTTC | CATSRRRGGRYEQYF
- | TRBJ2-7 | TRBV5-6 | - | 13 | TGTGCCAGCAGCCGCCGGGGGTGGAGGGAGCAGCACTTC | CASSRRGWREQHF
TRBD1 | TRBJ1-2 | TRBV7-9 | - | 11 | TGTGCCAGCAGCCTGACAGGGTGGTACACCTTC | CASSLTGWYTF